This TCR beta chain was profiled in a study of T cells in Graves' hyperthyroidism and ophthalmopathy. Whole-study context: Before treatment of any kind, peripheral blood was taken at initial diagnosis.

A lack of ophthalmopathy progression within 18 months defined stable Graves' hyperthyroidism. These patients, aged 18 to 65, had recently diagnosed hyperthyroidism lasting under 2 months. Trimming pared 0 bases from V and 10 bases from J, leaving 19 bases between. The germline V gene has CDR1 DFQATT and CDR2 SNEGSKA (reference sequence). CDR3 length: 15 amino acids. Researchers took RNA transcripts and amplified the TCR beta CDR3 regions from them. The HTBI primer set was used in a first-round RT-PCR of the TCR CDR3. TCRdb re-analysed the multiplex PCR reads in MiXCR, keeping a single row per CDR3 protein. The sample includes a few hundred thousand distinct CDR3 sequences, about 15% seen only once; the top ten take about 33%.

The receptor's source is a woman aged 30 to 39 with Graves' hyperthyroidism. Sequenced input: blood. The rearrangement joins TRBV20-1 to TRBJ2-1, with a tentative D call TRBD2 (6 bases). The CDR3 loop reads CSARDWMGDRGEQFF. CDR3 DNA sequence: TGCAGTGCTAGAGATTGGATGGGGGACCGGGGGGAGCAGTTCTTC.